This TCR beta chain was recovered during a study of cytomegalovirus exposure and HLA in healthy donors. Study-wide results and limits: Researchers catalogued about 160 TCR beta chains as cytomegalovirus-associated. Generally TCR sequences proved uncommon, though certain public TCRs appeared in numerous donors.

Germline assignment: CDR1 SGHRS and CDR2 YFSETQ. The CDR3 sequence is 16 residues long. V shed 4 bases and J shed 0 bases, with 14 bases lying between them. Generated by immunoSEQ multiplex PCR, the TCRdb table keeps only in-frame clones and is missing some. The sample contains some 110,000 clones, 86% of which appear only once. The approximately 120-subject validation cohort, separate from the approximately 670-subject first cohort, included the donors. Turning to this clone: Its antigen is as yet unknown.

The V gene is TRBV5-1, the J gene TRBJ2-4; D is possibly TRBD1 (6 bases). The sequence derives from a man younger than 35 in good health and CMV-seronegative. The source material was PBMCs. The CDR3 spells CASSLQGSQAKNIQYF. The CDR3, as DNA: TGCGCCAGCAGCCTCCAGGGGAGCCAAGCCAAAAACATTCAGTACTTC.